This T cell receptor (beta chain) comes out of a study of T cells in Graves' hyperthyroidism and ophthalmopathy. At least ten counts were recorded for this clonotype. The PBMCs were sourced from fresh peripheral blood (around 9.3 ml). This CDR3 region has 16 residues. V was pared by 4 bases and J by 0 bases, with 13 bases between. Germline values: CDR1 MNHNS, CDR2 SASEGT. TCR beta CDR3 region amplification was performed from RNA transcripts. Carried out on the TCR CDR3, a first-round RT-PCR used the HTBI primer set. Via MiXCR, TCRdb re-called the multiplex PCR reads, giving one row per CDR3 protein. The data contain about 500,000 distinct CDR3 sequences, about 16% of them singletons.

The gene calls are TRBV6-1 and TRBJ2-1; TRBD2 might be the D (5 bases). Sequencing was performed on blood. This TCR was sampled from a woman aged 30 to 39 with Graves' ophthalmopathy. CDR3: CASSARTGSSYNEQFF. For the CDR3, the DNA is TGTGCCAGCAGTGCCCGGACTGGAAGCTCCTACAATGAGCAGTTCTTC.